The present T cell receptor beta chain was sequenced within a study of monozygotic twins with cystic fibrosis. Study as a whole: Libraries were built from approximately 3 micrograms of fragmented DNA using around 14 PCR cycles. Study-wide results and limits: In this small cohort, shared CDR3 numbers showed no association with age, concordance or disease severity.

Assay used: immunoSEQ multiplex PCR; TCRdb lists only in-frame clones, some missing. The table lists approximately 14,000 clones, nearly 99% of them singletons, with around 0.38% in the top ten. With regard to this clone: Its antigen remains unidentified.

V dropped 7 bases and J dropped 7; count of bases not matched to a gene: 5. In germline, CDR1 is SGHKS, CDR2 YYEKEE (reference sequence). The length of the CDR3 is 13 residues. The rearrangement uses TRBV5-5 and TRBJ2-2; 9 positions match TRBD1. Sequencing was carried out using blood. This clonotype originated in a girl aged 2 to 10 with cystic fibrosis. Written as DNA, the CDR3 is TGTGCCAGCGGGGACAGGGTTGACGGGGAGCTGTTTTTT. As protein: CASGDRVDGELFF.